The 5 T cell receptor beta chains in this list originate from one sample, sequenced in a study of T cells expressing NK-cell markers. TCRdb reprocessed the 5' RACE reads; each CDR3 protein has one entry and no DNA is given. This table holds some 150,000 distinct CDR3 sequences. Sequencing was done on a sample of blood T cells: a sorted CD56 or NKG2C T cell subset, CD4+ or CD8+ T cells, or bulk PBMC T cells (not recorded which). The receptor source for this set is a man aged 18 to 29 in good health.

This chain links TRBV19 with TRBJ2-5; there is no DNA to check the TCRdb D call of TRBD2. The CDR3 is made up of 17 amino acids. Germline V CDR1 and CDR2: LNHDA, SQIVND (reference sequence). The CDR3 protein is CASSMLVRRTNQETQYF.

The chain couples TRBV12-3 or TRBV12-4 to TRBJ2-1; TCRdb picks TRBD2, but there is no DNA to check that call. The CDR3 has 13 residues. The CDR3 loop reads CATTGLAHNEQFF.

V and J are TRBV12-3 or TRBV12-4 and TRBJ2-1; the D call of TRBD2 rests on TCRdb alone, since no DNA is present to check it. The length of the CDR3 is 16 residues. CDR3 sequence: CASSFGAGFISNEQFF.

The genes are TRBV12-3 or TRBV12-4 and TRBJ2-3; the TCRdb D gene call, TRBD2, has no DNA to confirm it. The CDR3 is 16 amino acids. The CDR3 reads CASLKEGRVITDTQYF.

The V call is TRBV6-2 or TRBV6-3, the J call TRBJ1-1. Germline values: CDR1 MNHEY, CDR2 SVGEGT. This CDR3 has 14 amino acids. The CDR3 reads CASSYASRITEAFF.